Shown below are 19 T cell receptor beta chains from a single sample sequenced in a study of tumor-infiltrating lymphocytes in primary liver carcinoma. A constant-region primer primed TCR beta cDNA synthesis from 450 to 550 ng of total RNA. A slightly modified ARM-PCR protocol with three nested multiplex PCR rounds produced these TCR beta libraries. A C-beta reverse primer was combined with TRBV1-TRBV30 forward primers in the first two PCR rounds, and each round had about 10 cycles. TCRdb analysed the multiplex PCR reads with MiXCR anew, one entry per CDR3 protein. The table lists 150,000 to 200,000 distinct CDR3 sequences, approximately 64% of them singletons. Unsorted whole blood yielded blood RNA, and germline DNA was extracted as well. Sequencing was carried out using peripheral blood. These receptors were obtained from a woman in her sixties or seventies with primary liver carcinoma and hepatitis B virus infection.

The chain is built from TRBV18 and TRBJ2-7; 7 nucleotides match TRBD1. The J call may be in error: the DNA end matches TRBJ1-2 better. The CDR3 contains 14 residues. CDR1 is KGHSH, CDR2 LQKENI, per germline. The CDR3 loop reads CASSPGRDSYGYTF. The CDR3 DNA reads as TGTGCCAGCTCACCGGGACGGGACAGCTATGGCTACACCTTC.

The chain is built from TRBV6-6 and TRBJ1-5, with TRBD1 as a possible D gene (6 bases). The CDR3 contains 16 residues. Trimming took off 2 bases at V and 1 base at J, with 12 bases between the two ends. Germline V gene data show CDR1 as MNHNY and CDR2 as SVGAGI (reference sequence). Written as DNA, the CDR3 is TGTGCCAGCAGTTACGGGTCAGGGGAGAGCAATCAGCCCCAGCATTTT. This translates into CASSYGSGESNQPQHF.

This chain uses TRBV5-6 with TRBJ2-1; D is perhaps TRBD2 (6 bases). Trimming left V 0 bases short and J 3 bases short, with 13 bases between. Germline CDR1 is SGHDT and CDR2 is YYEEEE. The CDR3 covers 16 residues. DNA of the CDR3: TGTGCCAGCAGCTTGGTAAGGACTACTGTCTACAATGAGCAGTTCTTC. It is translated as CASSLVRTTVYNEQFF.

The gene calls are TRBV11-2 and TRBJ2-7, with a weak D call TRBD1 (5 bases). CDR1 is SGHAT and CDR2 is FQNNGV in the germline V gene. Trimming removed 4 bases from V and 3 bases from J, with 13 bases in between. The CDR3 extends over 14 amino acids. The CDR3 region has the DNA TGTGCCAGCAGCTCTTGGACAACGGACTACGAGCAGTACTTC. This gives the protein CASSSWTTDYEQYF.

Worth noting for this clonotype: This CDR3 fails to terminate in the conserved phenylalanine or tryptophan, so it likely reflects a read error. This sequence joins TRBV5-5 and TRBJ2-7; D possibly corresponds to TRBD1 (5 bases). V lost 1 base and J lost 1, with 12 bases in between. The CDR3 covers 15 residues. CDR1 and CDR2 from the germline V gene are SGHKS and YYEKEE (reference sequence). CDR3 loop: CASSLSAGQSYEQYL. CDR3 sequence (DNA): TGTGCCAGCAGCTTGTCCGCAGGGCAATCCTACGAGCAGTACCTC.

Note on this clonotype: One end of the junction is discordant with germline, which a read error may explain. V and J are TRBV11-1 and TRBJ2-1; 11 bases match TRBD2. The CDR3 extends over 15 amino acids. CDR1 is SGHAT and CDR2 is FQDESV in the germline V gene (reference sequence). CDR3 DNA: TGTGCCAACATCTCGACTAGCGGGGCCTATAATGAGCAGTTCTTC. Translating gives CANISTSGAYNEQFF.

Remarks on this clonotype: Sequence at one end of the junction differs from germline and may be a read error. The rearrangement uses TRBV29-1 and TRBJ2-2, with D perhaps TRBD2 (5 bases). The CDR3 is made up of 14 amino acids. Germline CDR1 SQVTM, CDR2 ANQGSEA. CDR3: CSVSTSLNTGELSF. In DNA form, the CDR3 reads TGCAGCGTCTCGACGTCCTTGAACACCGGGGAGCTGTCTTTT.

With respect to this clonotype: One end of the junction fails to match germline, which may point to a read error. The CDR3 sequence: CASSLEDHPSNAGELYF. In nucleotides, the CDR3 is TGTGCCAGCAGCTTAGAGGACCACCCGTCGAACGCCGGGGAGCTGTATTTT. The chain uses TRBV11-1 and TRBJ2-2; possible D gene TRBD2, 5 bases. CDR3 length: 17 amino acids. Germline V gene sequence: CDR1 SGHAT, CDR2 FQDESV (reference sequence).

Concerning this clonotype itself: A much bigger clone sits one base away, suggesting this may be a read error. The chain couples TRBV10-2 to TRBJ1-1, with D hard to call. The CDR3 sequence is 13 residues long. Germline V lookup: CDR1 WSHSY, CDR2 SAAADI. The CDR3 nucleotides are TGCGCCGGCAGTGAGAGGCCAACGGCTGAAGCTTTCTTT. Protein sequence: CAGSERPTAEAFF.

This chain uses TRBV28 with TRBJ1-1, with D possibly matching TRBD1 (6 bases). The CDR3 runs 12 residues. V lost 3 bases and J 9 bases, leaving 11 bases between the germline ends. Germline loops: CDR1 MDHEN, CDR2 SYDVKM. The DNA for the CDR3 is TGTGCCAGCAGTTTCAGGGGACTTAAAGCTTTCTTT. This translates into CASSFRGLKAFF.

This clonotype was counted ten times or more. The chain uses TRBV5-4 and TRBJ2-3; 7 bases are shared with TRBD2. With 3 bases clipped from V and 4 bases from J, the junction kept 2 bases outside the gene matches. Germline V CDR1 and CDR2: SGHNT, YYREEE (reference sequence). The CDR3 runs 13 residues. DNA for the CDR3: TGTGCCAGCAGCTCGGGGGGATCAGATACGCAGTATTTT. It codes for CASSSGGSDTQYF.

A word on this clonotype: Being one base from a much bigger clone, this may be a read error. The chain joins TRBV5-4 to TRBJ2-3; D is possibly TRBD2 (5 bases). Trimming left V 4 bases short and J 8 bases short, with 14 bases between. Per the germline V gene, CDR1 is SGHNT and CDR2 is YYREEE (reference sequence). CDR3 length equals 13 residues. As DNA, the CDR3 is TGTGCCAGCAGCCCCCTACTAGAGGGTACGCAGTATTTT. Protein sequence: CASSPLLEGTQYF. The full variable domain, rest sourced from reference TRBV5-4 and TRBJ2-3, is ETGVTQSPTHLIKTRGQQVTLRCSSQSGHNTVSWYQQALGQGPQFIFQYYREEENGRGNFPPRFSGLQFPNYSSELNVNALELDDSALYLCASSPLLEGTQYFGPGTRLTVL.

This chain uses TRBV2 with TRBJ1-5, with D possibly TRBD1 on 5 matching bases. There are 13 residues in the CDR3. Trimming removed 7 bases at V and 4 bases at J, with 11 bases between. The germline CDR1 and CDR2 sequences are SNHLY and FYNNEI. The CDR3 loop reads CASTGWKNQPQHF. CDR3 bases: TGTGCCAGCACAGGGTGGAAGAATCAGCCCCAGCATTTT. The full variable domain, with the rest looked up from reference TRBV2 and TRBJ1-5, is EPEVTQTPSHQVTQMGQEVILRCVPISNHLYFYWYRQILGQKVEFLVSFYNNEISEKSEIFDDQFSVERPDGSNFTLKIRSTKLEDSAMYFCASTGWKNQPQHFGDGTRLSIL.

A remark on this clonotype: One junction end disagrees with the germline gene, perhaps due to a read error. The rearrangement links TRBV11-2 to TRBJ2-6; D is unclear. Looked up from germline, CDR1 is SGHAT and CDR2 is FQNNGV. The CDR3 is 15 amino acids. In DNA, the CDR3 is TGTACCAGCAGCGCGACGAACTCTGGGGCCAACGTCCTGACTTTC. This encodes CTSSATNSGANVLTF.

This clonotype has ten or more counts. This rearrangement joins TRBV11-2 to TRBJ2-4; D uncertain. This CDR3 contains 13 residues. Trimming left V 3 bases short and J 2 bases short, with 5 bases between. Germline loops: CDR1 SGHAT, CDR2 FQNNGV. For the CDR3, the DNA is TGTGCCAGCAGCTTGGAGCCCAAAAACATTCAGTACTTC. Amino acids: CASSLEPKNIQYF.

This clonotype was detected only a few times. V is TRBV28 and J is TRBJ2-7; 12 bases line up with TRBD2. The junction had 10 bases not matched to a gene; V was cut back by 2 bases and J by 5 bases. This CDR3 region has 17 residues. Germline V lookup: CDR1 MDHEN, CDR2 SYDVKM. In DNA form, the CDR3 reads TGTGCCAGCAGTTTACCCTCTCCGGGACTAGCGGGCAACGAGCAGTACTTC. Protein sequence: CASSLPSPGLAGNEQYF.

Points on this clonotype: Since a much larger clone is just one base distant, this may be a read error. The CDR3 sequence is CASSNRQNNRPQHF. The CDR3 region has the DNA TGTGCCAGCAGTAACCGACAGAACAATCGGCCCCAGCATTTT. The chain couples TRBV6-5 to TRBJ1-5; maybe TRBD1 (5 bases). Germline loops: CDR1 MNHEY, CDR2 SVGAGI. The CDR3 has 14 residues.

This clonotype was seen a handful of times. This chain links TRBV5-6 with TRBJ2-2; the D call may be TRBD1 or TRBD2 (5 bases each). The CDR3 is made up of 17 amino acids. The V and J ends lost 3 bases and 4 bases respectively, with 19 bases between them. The germline gives CDR1 SGHDT, CDR2 YYEEEE. The CDR3 here is CASSSGALRRGTGELFF. In DNA form, the CDR3 reads TGTGCCAGCAGCTCCGGGGCCTTACGTCGGGGCACCGGGGAGCTGTTTTTT.

The chain joins TRBV11-3 to TRBJ2-2; D uncertain. Trimming shortened V by 5 bases and J by 3 bases, and 10 bases separated the two germline ends. CDR3 length equals 14 residues. Germline values: CDR1 SGHNT, CDR2 YENEEA. The CDR3 protein is CASSPVTHTGELFF. Here the CDR3 DNA reads TGTGCCAGCAGCCCAGTTACCCACACCGGGGAGCTGTTTTTT.